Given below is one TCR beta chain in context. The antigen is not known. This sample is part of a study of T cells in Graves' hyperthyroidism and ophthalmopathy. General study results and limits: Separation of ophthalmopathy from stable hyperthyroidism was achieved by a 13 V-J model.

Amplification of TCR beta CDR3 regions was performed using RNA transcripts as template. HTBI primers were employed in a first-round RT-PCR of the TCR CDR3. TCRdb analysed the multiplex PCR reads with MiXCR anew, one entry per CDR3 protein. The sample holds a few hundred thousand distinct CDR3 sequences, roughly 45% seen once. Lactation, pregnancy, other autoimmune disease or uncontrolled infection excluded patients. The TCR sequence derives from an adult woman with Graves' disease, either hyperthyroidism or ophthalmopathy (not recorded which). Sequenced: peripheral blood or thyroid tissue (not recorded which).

The DNA for the CDR3 is TGCGCCAGCAGCCAAGCGACAGGGGTTGATGAAAAACTGTTTTTT. Its translation is CASSQATGVDEKLFF. This chain links TRBV4-1 with TRBJ1-4; TRBD1 aligns across 8 bases. The junction had 4 bases not matched to a gene; V was cut back by 1 base and J by 6 bases. This CDR3 has 15 amino acids. From germline, CDR1 is MGHRA and CDR2 YSYEKL.